Here is one T cell receptor (beta chain) with its context. The antigen remains unidentified. This table comes from immunoSEQ multiplex PCR, and its TCRdb copy is limited to in-frame clones, with some not included. The repertoire holds hundreds of thousands of clones, with about 89% as singletons. Treatment denoted: 15 to 20 received Ad26.COV2.S at low or high dose, single or two shots; about five received placebo; per-sample allocation not given. Sampling occurred on day 63 after the first vaccine or placebo injection. Ad26 vector vaccine expressed Wuhan-strain SARS-CoV-2 spike. The sample is drawn from a study of Ad26.COV2.S vaccination and SARS-CoV-2 variants. Study-wide results and caveats: CD8+ and CD4+ T cells specific for spike reportedly responded with substantial breadth after vaccination. Ad26.COV2.S recipients had broader spike-specific TCRs (P = 0.0014).

The V segment lost 7 bases and the J segment 1 base; nucleotides outside the gene matches: 15. The CDR3 contains 18 residues. Looked up from germline, CDR1 is SNHLY and CDR2 is FYNNEI. The sequence came from a person aged 18-65 years who received the Ad26.COV2.S COVID-19 vaccine or a placebo. Sequencing was performed on peripheral blood, taken in a trial of Ad26.COV2.S vaccine versus placebo. The V and J genes are TRBV2 and TRBJ2-3, with 9 nucleotides matching TRBD1. The CDR3 protein is CASTPVGQGQSGTDTQYF. As DNA, the CDR3 is TGTGCCAGCACTCCGGTGGGACAGGGCCAATCGGGCACAGATACGCAGTATTTT.